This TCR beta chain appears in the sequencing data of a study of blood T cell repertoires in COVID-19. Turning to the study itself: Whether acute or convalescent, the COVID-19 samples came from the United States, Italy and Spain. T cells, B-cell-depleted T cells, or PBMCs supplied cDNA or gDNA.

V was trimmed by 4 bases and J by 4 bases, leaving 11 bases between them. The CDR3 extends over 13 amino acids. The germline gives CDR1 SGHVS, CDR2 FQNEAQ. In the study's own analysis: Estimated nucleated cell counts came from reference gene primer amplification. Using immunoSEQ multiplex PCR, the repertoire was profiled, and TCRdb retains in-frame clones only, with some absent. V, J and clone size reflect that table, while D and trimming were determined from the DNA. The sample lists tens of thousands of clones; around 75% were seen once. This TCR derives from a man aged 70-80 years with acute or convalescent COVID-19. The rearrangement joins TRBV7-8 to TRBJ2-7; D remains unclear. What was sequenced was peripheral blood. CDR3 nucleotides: TGTGCCAGCAGCTCCCACGCTATATACGAGCAGTACTTC. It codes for CASSSHAIYEQYF.